This TCR beta chain was recorded in a study of blood T cells in healthy people across ages. The CDR3 runs 19 residues. V shed 5 bases and J 8 bases; nucleotides not matched to a gene: 20. Germline V lookup: CDR1 PRHDT, CDR2 FYEKMQ (reference sequence). With a J-beta primer mix and a sample-barcoded 5' primer, a second PCR ran 7 to 11 cycles. TCRdb re-analysed the 5' RACE reads in MiXCR, keeping a single row per CDR3 protein. The sample contains roughly 900,000 distinct CDR3 sequences, around 28% of which appear only once. General study results and limits: Considered underestimates were the diversity estimates obtained from one million T cells.

Every sample had a minimum of 6.5 million PBMCs isolated. Comment on this clonotype: Antigen: not known.

This receptor was taken from a woman older than 75 in good health. Sequenced: blood. The chain is built from TRBV13 and TRBJ2-1; 11 nucleotides align to TRBD2. This CDR3 reads CASSPQTSGDVSYLHEQFF. DNA for the CDR3: TGTGCCAGCAGCCCCCAGACTAGCGGGGATGTTTCATACCTTCATGAGCAGTTCTTC.